This is a list of T cell receptor beta chains from one sample in a study of T cell responses to AZD1222 COVID-19 vaccine. TCRdb keeps only in-frame clones here, not all; method: immunoSEQ multiplex PCR. The table shows 200,000 or so clones, with 80% to 95% occurring only once. The sequencing here drew on peripheral blood, taken 28 days after the second AZD1222 dose. The receptors shown here come from an adult who received the AZD1222 COVID-19 vaccine. CDR3s leave out the opening cysteine and the closing phenylalanine or tryptophan. The D gene is left open where the match is weak. Clone size is not always given. Where it is, it says once, few, many or a class for expanded clones.

D: TRBD1; J: TRBJ1-1; V: TRBV19; size: .; CDR3: ASSQGAVTEAF
D: .; J: TRBJ2-6; V: TRBV7-2; size: .; CDR3: ASSLHKGANVLT
D: .; J: TRBJ2-3; V: TRBV12-3/TRBV12-4; size: .; CDR3: ASSPLIDTQY
D: .; J: TRBJ2-5; V: TRBV18; size: .; CDR3: ASSPQGEETQY
D: .; J: TRBJ1-2; V: TRBV10-3; size: .; CDR3: AISERSYGYT
D: .; J: TRBJ1-1; V: TRBV5-6; size: .; CDR3: ASSLFNTEAF
D: TRBD2; J: TRBJ2-7; V: TRBV7-9; size: .; CDR3: ASSSTGLAGVNPYEQY
D: .; J: TRBJ1-2; V: TRBV9; size: .; CDR3: ASSPLPEGRSYGYT
D: .; J: TRBJ1-1; V: TRBV29-1; size: .; CDR3: SVWLNTEAF
D: .; J: TRBJ2-7; V: TRBV4-1; size: .; CDR3: ASSRDNSYEQY
D: TRBD2; J: TRBJ2-7; V: TRBV9; size: once; CDR3: ASSQLAGDSYEQY
D: TRBD2; J: TRBJ2-3; V: TRBV19; size: .; CDR3: ASSIRGTSGGATDTQY
D: TRBD1; J: TRBJ2-7; V: TRBV5-5; size: .; CDR3: ASSYGTGASEQY
D: .; J: TRBJ1-4; V: TRBV5-1; size: .; CDR3: ASSLRWGNSEKLF
D: TRBD1; J: TRBJ2-2; V: TRBV5-6; size: .; CDR3: ASSGPGTGGILSGELF
D: .; J: TRBJ1-2; V: TRBV5-1; size: .; CDR3: ASSLDRVNYGYT